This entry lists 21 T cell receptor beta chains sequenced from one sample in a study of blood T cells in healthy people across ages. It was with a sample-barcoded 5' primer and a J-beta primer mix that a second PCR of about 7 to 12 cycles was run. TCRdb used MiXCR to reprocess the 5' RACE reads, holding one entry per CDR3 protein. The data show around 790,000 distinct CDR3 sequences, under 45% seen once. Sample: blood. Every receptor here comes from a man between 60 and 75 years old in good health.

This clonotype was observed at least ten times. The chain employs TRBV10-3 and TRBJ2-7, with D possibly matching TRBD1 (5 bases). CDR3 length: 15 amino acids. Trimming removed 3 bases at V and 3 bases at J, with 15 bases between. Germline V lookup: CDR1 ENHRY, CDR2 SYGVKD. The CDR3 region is CAISDPGLSNYEQYF. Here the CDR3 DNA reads TGTGCCATCAGTGACCCAGGGCTCTCAAACTACGAGCAGTACTTC.

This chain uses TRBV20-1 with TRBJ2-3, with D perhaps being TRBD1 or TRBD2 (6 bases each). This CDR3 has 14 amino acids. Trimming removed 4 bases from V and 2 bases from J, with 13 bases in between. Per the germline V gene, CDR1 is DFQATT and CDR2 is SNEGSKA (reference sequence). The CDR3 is CSANGGPNTDTQYF. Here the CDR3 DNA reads TGCAGTGCTAACGGGGGCCCCAACACAGATACGCAGTATTTT.

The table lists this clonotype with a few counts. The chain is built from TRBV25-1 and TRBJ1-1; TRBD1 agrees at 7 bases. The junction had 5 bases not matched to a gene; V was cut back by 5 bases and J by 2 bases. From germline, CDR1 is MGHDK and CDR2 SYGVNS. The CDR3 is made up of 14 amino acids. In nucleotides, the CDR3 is TGTGCCAGCAGTTCCCGGGACAGCAACACTGAAGCTTTCTTT. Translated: CASSSRDSNTEAFF.

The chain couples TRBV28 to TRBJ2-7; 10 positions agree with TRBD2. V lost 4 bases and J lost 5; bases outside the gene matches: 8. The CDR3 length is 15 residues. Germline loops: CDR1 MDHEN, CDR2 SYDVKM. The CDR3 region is CASSSPSGGDDEQYF. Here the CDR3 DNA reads TGTGCCAGCAGTTCTCCGAGCGGGGGGGACGACGAGCAGTACTTC.

CDR3 amino acids: CASSVQGGHTEAFF. CDR3 DNA sequence: TGTGCCAGCAGCGTGCAGGGAGGTCACACTGAAGCTTTCTTT. The J gene is TRBJ1-1, the V gene TRBV7-2; weak D call: TRBD1 (5 bases). This CDR3 comprises 14 residues. CDR1 SGHTA and CDR2 FQGNSA come from the germline V gene. V was clipped by 5 bases and J by 3 bases, with 13 bases between them.

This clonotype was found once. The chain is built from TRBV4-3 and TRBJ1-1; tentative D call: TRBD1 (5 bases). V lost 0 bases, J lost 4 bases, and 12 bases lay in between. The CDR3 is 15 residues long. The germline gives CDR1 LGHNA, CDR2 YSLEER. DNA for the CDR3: TGCGCCAGCAGCCAAGAAAGGGGCATAAGCACTGAAGCTTTCTTT. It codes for CASSQERGISTEAFF.

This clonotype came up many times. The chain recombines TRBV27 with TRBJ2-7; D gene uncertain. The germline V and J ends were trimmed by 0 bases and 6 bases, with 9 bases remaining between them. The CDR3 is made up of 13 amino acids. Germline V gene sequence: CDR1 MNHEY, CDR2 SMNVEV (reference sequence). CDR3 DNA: TGTGCCAGCAGTTTATCTGCCAAAAGCGAGCAGTACTTC. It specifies CASSLSAKSEQYF.

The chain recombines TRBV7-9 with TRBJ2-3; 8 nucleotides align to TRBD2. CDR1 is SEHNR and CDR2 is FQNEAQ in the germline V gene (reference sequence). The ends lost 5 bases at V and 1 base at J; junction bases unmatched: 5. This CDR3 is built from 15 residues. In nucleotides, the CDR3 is TGTGCCAGCAGCCCAACGACTAGCGGCACAGATACGCAGTATTTT. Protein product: CASSPTTSGTDTQYF.

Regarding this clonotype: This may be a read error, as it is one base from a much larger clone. In nucleotides, the CDR3 is TGTGCCAGCGCCCCCGGGGGGCCTAACCATGGCTACACCTTC. The encoded protein is CASAPGGPNHGYTF. The gene calls are TRBV27 and TRBJ1-2; perhaps TRBD1 as D (6 bases). The CDR3 has 14 amino acids. Germline assignment: CDR1 MNHEY and CDR2 SMNVEV (reference sequence).

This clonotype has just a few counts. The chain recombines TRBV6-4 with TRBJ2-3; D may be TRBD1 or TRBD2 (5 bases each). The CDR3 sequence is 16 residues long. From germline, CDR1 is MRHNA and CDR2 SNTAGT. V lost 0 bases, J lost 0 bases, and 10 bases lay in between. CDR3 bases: TGTGCCAGCAGTGACTCGGGACCTACTAGCACAGATACGCAGTATTTT. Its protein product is CASSDSGPTSTDTQYF.

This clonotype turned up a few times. Here the CDR3 DNA reads TGTGCCAGCTCCCCGGGACAGCCGAACACTGAAGCTTTCTTT. Its translation: CASSPGQPNTEAFF. V usage is TRBV18 and J usage is TRBJ1-1; 7 nucleotides agree with TRBD1. Germline trimming cut 6 bases from V and 1 base from J; bases unmatched to any gene: 5. The germline V gene has CDR1 KGHSH and CDR2 LQKENI. CDR3 length: 14 residues.

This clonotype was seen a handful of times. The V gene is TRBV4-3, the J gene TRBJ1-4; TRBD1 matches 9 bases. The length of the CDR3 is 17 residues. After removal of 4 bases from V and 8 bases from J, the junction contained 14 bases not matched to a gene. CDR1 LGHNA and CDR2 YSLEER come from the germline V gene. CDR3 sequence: CASSPTFGQGSWEKLFF. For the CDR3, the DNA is TGCGCCAGCAGCCCTACATTCGGACAGGGGAGTTGGGAAAAACTGTTTTTT.

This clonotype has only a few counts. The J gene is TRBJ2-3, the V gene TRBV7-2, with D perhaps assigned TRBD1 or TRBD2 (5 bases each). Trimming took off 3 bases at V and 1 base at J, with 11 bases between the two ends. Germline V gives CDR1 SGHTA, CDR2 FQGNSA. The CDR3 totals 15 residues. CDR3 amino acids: CASSFDGGGTDTQYF. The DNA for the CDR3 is TGTGCCAGCAGCTTTGATGGGGGAGGCACAGATACGCAGTATTTT.

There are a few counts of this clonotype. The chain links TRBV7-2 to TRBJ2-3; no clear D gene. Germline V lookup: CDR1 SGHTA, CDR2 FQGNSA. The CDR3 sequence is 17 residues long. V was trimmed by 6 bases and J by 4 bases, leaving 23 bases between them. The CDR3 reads CASRYDPETEDPDTQYF. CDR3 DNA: TGTGCCAGCAGATACGACCCCGAAACAGAGGATCCAGATACGCAGTATTTT.

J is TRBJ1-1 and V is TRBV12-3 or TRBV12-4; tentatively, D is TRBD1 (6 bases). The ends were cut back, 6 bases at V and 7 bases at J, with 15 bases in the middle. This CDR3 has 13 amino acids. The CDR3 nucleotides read TGTGCCAGCAGCCTAGGGGGAGGCGGTGAAGCTTTCTTT. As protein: CASSLGGGGEAFF.

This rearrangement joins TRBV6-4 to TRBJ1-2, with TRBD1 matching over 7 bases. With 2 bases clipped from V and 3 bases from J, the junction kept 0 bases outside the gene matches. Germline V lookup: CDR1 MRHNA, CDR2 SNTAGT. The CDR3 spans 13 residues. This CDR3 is CASSDGTDYGYTF. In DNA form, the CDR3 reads TGTGCCAGCAGTGACGGGACAGACTATGGCTACACCTTC.

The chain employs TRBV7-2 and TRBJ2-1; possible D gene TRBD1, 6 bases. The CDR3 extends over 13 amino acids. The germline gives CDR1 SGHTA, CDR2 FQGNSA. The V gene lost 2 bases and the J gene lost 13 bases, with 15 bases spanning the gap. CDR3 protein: CASSLLGAQTQFF. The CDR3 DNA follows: TGTGCCAGCAGCTTATTGGGGGCGCAAACCCAGTTCTTC.

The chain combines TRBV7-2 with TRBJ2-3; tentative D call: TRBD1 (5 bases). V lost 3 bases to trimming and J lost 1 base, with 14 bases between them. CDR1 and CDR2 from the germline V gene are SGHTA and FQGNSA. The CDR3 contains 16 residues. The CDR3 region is CASSLSWGRRTDTQYF. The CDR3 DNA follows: TGTGCCAGCAGCTTGAGCTGGGGCAGGCGCACAGATACGCAGTATTTT. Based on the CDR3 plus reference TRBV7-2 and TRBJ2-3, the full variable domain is GAGVSQSPSNKVTEKGKDVELRCDPISGHTALYWYRQSLGQGLEFLIYFQGNSAPDKSGLPSDRFSAERTGGSVSTLTIQRTQQEDSAVYLCASSLSWGRRTDTQYFGPGTRLTVL.

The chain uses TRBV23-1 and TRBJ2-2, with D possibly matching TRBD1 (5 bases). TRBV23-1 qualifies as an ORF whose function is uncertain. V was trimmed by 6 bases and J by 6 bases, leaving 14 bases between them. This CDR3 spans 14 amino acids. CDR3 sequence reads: CASSLDNLAGELFF. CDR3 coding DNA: TGCGCCAGCAGCCTGGACAATCTGGCCGGGGAGCTGTTTTTT.

CDR3 nucleotides: TGTGCCAGCAGCAAAGCGGGGGTTAAGGCTTACGAGCAGTACTTC. Protein product: CASSKAGVKAYEQYF. The rearrangement joins TRBV21-1 to TRBJ2-7. TRBV21-1 is noted as a pseudogene. The CDR3 covers 15 residues.

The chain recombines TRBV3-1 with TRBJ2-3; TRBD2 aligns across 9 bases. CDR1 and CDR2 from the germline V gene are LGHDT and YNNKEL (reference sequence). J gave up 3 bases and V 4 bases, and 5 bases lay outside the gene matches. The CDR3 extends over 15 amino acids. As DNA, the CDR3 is TGTGCCAGCAGCCGAGGACTAGCGCTAACAGATACGCAGTATTTT. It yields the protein CASSRGLALTDTQYF.